These 14 T cell receptor beta chains originate from one sample sequenced in a study of control samples from healthy donors and cancer patients (dated by TCRdb to the early 2020s). The protocol used for the library was the immunoSEQ multiplex PCR assay. The clones in this table, taken by TCRdb from immuneACCESS, are in-frame only. Not every clone is retained; where verified, under half of the shortfall comes from an unresolved V gene, and the cause of the rest is unknown. In this sample the table shows about 110,000 clones, 90% of which occur a single time. The top ten constitute approximately 4% of the sample. The sequencing input was blood. These receptors were taken from a human donor in good health. The donor label of this sample is uncertain.

This rearrangement joins TRBV28 to TRBJ2-3, with 7 bases aligning to TRBD1. J was trimmed by 4 bases and V by 2 bases; bases with no gene match: 12. Germline V gives CDR1 MDHEN, CDR2 SYDVKM. The CDR3 consists of 17 residues. The CDR3 loop is CASSLTPLGQTADTQYF. The CDR3 coding sequence is TGTGCCAGCAGTTTAACTCCGTTGGGACAGACGGCAGATACGCAGTATTTT.

The chain joins TRBV12-3 or TRBV12-4 to TRBJ2-1, with a weak D call TRBD2 (5 bases). This CDR3 comprises 13 residues. Between the trimmed V and J ends, which lost 6 bases and 8 bases, there was a span of 14 bases. The CDR3 bases are TGTGCCAGCAGATACGGGAACAGCGATGAGCAGTTCTTC. Its translation: CASRYGNSDEQFF.

V and J are TRBV5-1 and TRBJ2-3; D possibly corresponds to TRBD1 (6 bases). V was shortened by 5 bases and J by 2 bases, with 12 bases between the two germline ends. CDR3 size: 14 residues. Germline assignment: CDR1 SGHRS and CDR2 YFSETQ. The CDR3 protein is CASRPGVHTDTQYF. The CDR3 DNA is TGCGCCAGCAGGCCAGGGGTCCACACAGATACGCAGTATTTT.

The chain combines TRBV16 with TRBJ1-5; a weak D match, TRBD1 (5 bases). The CDR3 has 19 residues. Between the trimmed V and J ends, which lost 0 bases and 3 bases, there was a span of 21 bases. Germline-derived CDR1 and CDR2 are KGHSY and FQNENV. In nucleotides, the CDR3 is TGTGCCAGCAGCCAATCTCGGTCTTTTGTAAGGGACGACAATCAGCCCCAGCATTTT. Translated: CASSQSRSFVRDDNQPQHF. The full variable domain, rest sourced from reference TRBV16 and TRBJ1-5, is GEEVAQTPKHLVRGEGQKAKLYCAPIKGHSYVFWYQQVLKNEFKFLISFQNENVFDETGMPKERFSAKCLPNSPCSLEIQATKLEDSAVYFCASSQSRSFVRDDNQPQHFGDGTRLSIL.

In its sample, this clone was seen once. This chain connects TRBV7-9 to TRBJ1-5; D may be TRBD1 (6 bases). V lost 1 base and J 10 bases, leaving 14 bases between the germline ends. Germline CDR1 and CDR2: SEHNR and FQNEAQ (reference sequence). The CDR3 length is 14 residues. CDR3 sequence (DNA): TGTGCCAGCAGCTTAGAGGGGGTTGGGGCTCCCCAGCATTTT. Translation gives CASSLEGVGAPQHF.

This clone appeared once. V usage is TRBV24-1 and J usage is TRBJ2-7, with 7 bases matching TRBD1. Germline V CDR1 and CDR2: KGHDR, SFDVKD. With 4 bases clipped from V and 2 bases from J, the junction kept 7 bases outside the gene matches. The CDR3 length is 15 residues. The DNA of the CDR3 is TGTGCCACCAGTGAGCCAGGGGACAGAACCTACGAGCAGTACGTC. It codes for CATSEPGDRTYEQYV.

The chain uses TRBV3-1 (or the pseudogene TRBV3-2) and TRBJ2-1; TRBD2 agrees at 8 bases. Looked up from germline, CDR1 is LGHDT and CDR2 is YNNKEL (reference sequence). This CDR3 is 15 amino acids long. The V and J ends lost 4 bases and 8 bases, in that order; junction bases with no gene match: 10. The CDR3 DNA is TGTGCCAGCAGCCCTCGGGGGGGGGCTTGGGATGAGCAGTTCTTC. Residues: CASSPRGGAWDEQFF.

Concerning this clone itself: Other DNA variants within this sample encode the same CDR3. The V gene is TRBV3-1 (or the pseudogene TRBV3-2), the J gene TRBJ1-1, with a possible D match to TRBD1 (5 bases). The CDR3 is 13 amino acids. Looked up from germline, CDR1 is LGHDT and CDR2 is YNNKEL (reference sequence). The germline V and J ends were trimmed by 1 base and 5 bases, with 8 bases remaining between them. For the CDR3, the DNA is TGTGCCAGCAGCCAAGTCGCAGGGACTGAAGCTTTCTTT. This gives the protein CASSQVAGTEAFF.

This sequence joins TRBV7-9 and TRBJ2-2; 9 bases match TRBD1. V trimming: 3 bases; J trimming: 7 bases; junction bases outside the gene matches: 9. Germline values: CDR1 SEHNR, CDR2 FQNEAQ (reference sequence). The CDR3 is 16 residues long. In nucleotides, the CDR3 is TGTGCCAGCAGCTTCTCGGACAGGGGTTTATTCGGGGAGCTGTTTTTT. Translated: CASSFSDRGLFGELFF.

This clone appeared a few times. This chain connects TRBV7-3 to TRBJ2-6; weak D call: TRBD1 (6 bases). The CDR3 runs 16 residues. The V end was cut by 3 bases, the J end by 2 bases, with 11 bases between. Germline CDR1 SGHTA, CDR2 FQGTGA. CDR3 amino acids: CASSLYRAAGANVLTF. The CDR3 region has the DNA TGTGCCAGCAGCTTGTACAGGGCTGCTGGGGCCAACGTCCTGACTTTC.

This clone appeared a few times. The chain is built from TRBV3-1 (or the pseudogene TRBV3-2) and TRBJ1-3; D is uncertain. The CDR3 totals 14 residues. Trimming stripped 1 base from V and 7 bases from J, with 11 bases between. Germline CDR1 reads LGHDT; CDR2 reads YNNKEL (reference sequence). CDR3 bases: TGTGCCAGCAGCCAAGTCGCGCCAGCGAACACCATATATTTT. The encoded protein is CASSQVAPANTIYF.

The chain couples TRBV18 to TRBJ2-2; the D is unclear. The CDR3 loop spans 14 amino acids. Trimming took 6 bases from V and 4 from J, leaving 12 bases between them. Germline V CDR1 and CDR2: KGHSH, LQKENI. CDR3 loop: CASSLQSTTGELFF. The CDR3 bases are TGTGCCAGCTCCCTCCAATCCACCACCGGGGAGCTGTTTTTT. Full variable domain (outside the CDR3, taken from reference TRBV18 and TRBJ2-2): NAGVMQNPRHLVRRRGQEARLRCSPMKGHSHVYWYRQLPEEGLKFMVYLQKENIIDESGMPKERFSAEFPKEGPSILRIQQVVRGDSAAYFCASSLQSTTGELFFGEGSRLTVL.

The rearrangement links TRBV7-9 to TRBJ2-6; D remains ambiguous. This CDR3 comprises 14 residues. V was shortened by 1 base and J by 3 bases, with 4 bases between the two germline ends. The V gene's germline CDR1 is SEHNR and CDR2 FQNEAQ (reference sequence). The CDR3: CASSLVDGANVLTF. In DNA form, the CDR3 reads TGTGCCAGCAGCTTAGTAGATGGGGCCAACGTCCTGACTTTC.

This clone was seen once. The CDR3 DNA is TGTGCCAGCAGCCATAATGAAAAACTGTTTTTT. The encoded protein is CASSHNEKLFF. The rearrangement joins TRBV7-9 to TRBJ1-4; D is unresolved. Between the trimmed V and J ends, which lost 5 bases and 4 bases, there was a span of 2 bases. The CDR3 totals 11 residues. From germline, CDR1 is SEHNR and CDR2 FQNEAQ (reference sequence).